Shown below are 14 T cell receptor beta chains from a single sample sequenced in a study of OX40 agonist ivuxolimab in advanced cancers. Produced via immunoSEQ multiplex PCR; TCRdb's table is partial and in-frame only. In the table there are roughly 43,000 clones, about 88% of which are singletons. This specimen was CD4+ or CD8+ T cells sorted from blood, taken in a trial of the OX40 agonist ivuxolimab. All receptors come from an adult with an advanced solid tumor such as melanoma, head and neck, liver or kidney cancer.

This rearrangement joins TRBV2 to TRBJ1-6; D gene unclear. Trimming left V 3 bases short and J 4 bases short, with 10 bases between. CDR3 length: 15 amino acids. Germline CDR1 reads SNHLY; CDR2 reads FYNNEI. This CDR3 reads CASSDGRLYNSPLHF. The DNA of the CDR3 is TGTGCCAGCAGTGACGGGCGCCTTTATAATTCACCCCTCCACTTT.

This sequence joins TRBV11-3 and TRBJ1-1; D is unclear. Trimming pared 5 bases from V and 2 bases from J, leaving 12 bases between. CDR1 is SGHNT, CDR2 YENEEA, per germline. The CDR3 covers 14 residues. The CDR3 coding sequence is TGTGCCAGCAGCCCCCGGGAGGGAAACACTGAAGCTTTCTTT. Its translation is CASSPREGNTEAFF.

The V gene is TRBV28, the J gene TRBJ1-1; D remains ambiguous. Trimming removed 3 bases from V and 4 bases from J, with 12 bases in between. Germline CDR1 and CDR2: MDHEN and SYDVKM. The length of the CDR3 is 14 residues. CDR3 in DNA: TGTGCCAGCAGTTTTCGAAAGGATTCCACTGAAGCTTTCTTT. Encoded protein: CASSFRKDSTEAFF.

This chain links TRBV4-3 with TRBJ2-1; D unclear. The V gene's germline CDR1 is LGHNA and CDR2 YSLEER. The CDR3 has 17 amino acids. V dropped 0 bases and J dropped 2 bases, with 14 bases sitting between them. CDR3 residues: CASSQDLGGETYNEQFF. CDR3 nucleotide sequence: TGCGCCAGCAGCCAAGATCTGGGCGGAGAAACCTACAATGAGCAGTTCTTC.

The chain joins TRBV9 to TRBJ1-5; D gene uncertain. Germline V gene data show CDR1 as SGDLS and CDR2 as YYNGEE. CDR3 size: 13 residues. V was trimmed by 4 bases and J by 0 bases, leaving 5 bases between them. CDR3 region: CASSSYSNQPQHF. The CDR3 nucleotides read TGTGCCAGCAGCAGCTATAGCAATCAGCCCCAGCATTTT.

The chain is built from TRBV9 and TRBJ2-1; TRBD1 aligns across 7 bases. V shed 4 bases and J 7 bases; nucleotides not matched to a gene: 5. Germline V CDR1 and CDR2: SGDLS, YYNGEE. The CDR3 spans 13 residues. The CDR3, as DNA: TGTGCCAGCAGCTCTACGGGACAGAATGAGCAGTTCTTC. It yields the protein CASSSTGQNEQFF.

The V gene is TRBV7-8, the J gene TRBJ2-1; D unresolved. Deletions cut 2 bases from V and 5 bases from J, with 7 bases between. Germline V lookup: CDR1 SGHVS, CDR2 FQNEAQ. This CDR3 contains 13 residues. CDR3 sequence: CASSLSRDNEQFF. CDR3 nucleotide sequence: TGTGCCAGCAGCTTATCAAGAGACAATGAGCAGTTCTTC.

This clone showed up just a few times. The chain couples TRBV15 to TRBJ2-7, with D perhaps TRBD1 or TRBD2 (5 bases each). Germline assignment: CDR1 LNHNV and CDR2 YYDKDF (reference sequence). Trimming took off 1 base at V and 0 bases at J, with 7 bases between the two ends. The CDR3 is 14 residues long. The CDR3: CATSRAGRSYEQYF. The CDR3, as DNA: TGTGCCACCAGCAGAGCGGGACGCTCCTACGAGCAGTACTTC. The full variable domain, with the rest looked up from reference TRBV15 and TRBJ2-7, is DAMVIQNPRYQVTQFGKPVTLSCSQTLNHNVMYWYQQKSSQAPKLLFHYYDKDFNNEADTPDNFQSRRPNTSFCFLDIRSPGLGDTAMYLCATSRAGRSYEQYFGPGTRLTVT.

This clone was seen just once. The chain joins TRBV11-2 to TRBJ2-5; D not certain. The J call is doubtful: the DNA matches TRBJ2-7 better. The germline V gene encodes CDR1 SGHAT and CDR2 FQNNGV. The CDR3 extends over 14 amino acids. CDR3 loop: CASSLLLSPYEQYF. In DNA, the CDR3 is TGTGCCAGCAGCTTACTCCTTAGCCCCTACGAGCAGTACTTC.

This clone came up once. The V gene is TRBV7-9, the J gene TRBJ1-1, with 7 bases lining up with TRBD1. The CDR3 consists of 16 residues. The V segment lost 5 bases and the J segment 0 bases; nucleotides outside the gene matches: 9. CDR1 is SEHNR and CDR2 is FQNEAQ in the germline V gene (reference sequence). CDR3 residues: CASSPKGQNMNTEAFF. Here the CDR3 DNA reads TGTGCCAGCAGCCCCAAGGGACAGAACATGAACACTGAAGCTTTCTTT.

The chain combines TRBV4-3 with TRBJ1-1; D is unclear. The CDR3 extends over 16 amino acids. Trimming cost V 0 bases and J 6 bases, with 17 bases left between them. Germline CDR1 is LGHNA and CDR2 is YSLEER. The CDR3 DNA reads as TGCGCCAGCAGCCAAGATCTGGGTCACATAGGCGCTGAAGCTTTCTTT. Translating it yields CASSQDLGHIGAEAFF.

The chain couples TRBV28 to TRBJ1-1, with D unclear. The CDR3 runs to 14 residues. V was trimmed by 5 bases and J by 1 base, leaving 11 bases between them. The V gene's germline CDR1 is MDHEN and CDR2 SYDVKM. CDR3 in DNA: TGTGCCAGCAGTCCCAGGCGTGGGAACACTGAAGCTTTCTTT. It codes for CASSPRRGNTEAFF.

The chain has TRBV28 and TRBJ2-1; 9 bases align to TRBD2. The ends lost 3 bases at V and 4 bases at J; junction bases unmatched: 13. Looked up from germline, CDR1 is MDHEN and CDR2 is SYDVKM. This CDR3 comprises 18 residues. CDR3 amino acids: CASSFNPRLAVLYNEQFF. In DNA form, the CDR3 reads TGTGCCAGCAGTTTCAACCCAAGACTAGCGGTCTTATACAATGAGCAGTTCTTC.

The rearrangement joins TRBV10-3 to TRBJ2-7, with a tentative D call TRBD2 (6 bases). Germline-derived CDR1 and CDR2 are ENHRY and SYGVKD. The CDR3 is made up of 14 amino acids. V shed 5 bases and J shed 2 bases, with 13 bases lying between them. For the CDR3, the DNA is TGTGCCATCAGTCCTCTAGCGAATACCTACGAGCAGTACTTC. This codes for CAISPLANTYEQYF.